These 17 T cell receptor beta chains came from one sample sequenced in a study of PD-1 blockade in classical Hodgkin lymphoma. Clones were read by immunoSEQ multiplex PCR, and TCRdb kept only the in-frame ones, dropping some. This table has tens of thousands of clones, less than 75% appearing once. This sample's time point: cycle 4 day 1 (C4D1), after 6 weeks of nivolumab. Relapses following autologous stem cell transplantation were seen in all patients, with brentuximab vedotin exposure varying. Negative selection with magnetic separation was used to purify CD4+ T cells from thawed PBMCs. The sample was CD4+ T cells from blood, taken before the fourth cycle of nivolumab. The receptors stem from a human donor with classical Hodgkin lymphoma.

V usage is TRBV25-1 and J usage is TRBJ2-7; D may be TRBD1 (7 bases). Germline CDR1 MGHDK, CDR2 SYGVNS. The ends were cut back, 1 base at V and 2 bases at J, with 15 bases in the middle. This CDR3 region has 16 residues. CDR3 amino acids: CASSESRAGTAYEQYF. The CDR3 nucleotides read TGTGCCAGCAGTGAATCTCGGGCGGGGACAGCCTACGAGCAGTACTTC.

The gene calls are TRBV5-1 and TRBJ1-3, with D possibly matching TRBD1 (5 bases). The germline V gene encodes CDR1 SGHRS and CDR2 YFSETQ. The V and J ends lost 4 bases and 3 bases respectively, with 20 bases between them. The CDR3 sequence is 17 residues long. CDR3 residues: CASSRAPQVRGGNTIYF. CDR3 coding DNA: TGCGCCAGCAGCCGGGCCCCACAGGTGCGGGGTGGAAACACCATATATTTT. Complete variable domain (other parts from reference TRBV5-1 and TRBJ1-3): KAGVTQTPRYLIKTRGQQVTLSCSPISGHRSVSWYQQTPGQGLQFLFEYFSETQRNKGNFPGRFSGRQFSNSRSEMNVSTLELGDSALYLCASSRAPQVRGGNTIYFGEGSWLTVV.

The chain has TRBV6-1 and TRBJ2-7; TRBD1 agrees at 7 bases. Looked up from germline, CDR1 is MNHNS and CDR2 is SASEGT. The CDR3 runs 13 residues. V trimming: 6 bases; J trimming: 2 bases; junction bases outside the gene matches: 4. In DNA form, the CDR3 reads TGTGCCAGCAGCAGGACAGGAACCTACGAGCAGTACTTC. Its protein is CASSRTGTYEQYF.

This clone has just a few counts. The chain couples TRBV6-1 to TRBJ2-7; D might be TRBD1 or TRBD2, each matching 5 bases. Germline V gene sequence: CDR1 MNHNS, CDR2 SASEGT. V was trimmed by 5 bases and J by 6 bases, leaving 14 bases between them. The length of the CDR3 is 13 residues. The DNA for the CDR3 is TGTGCCAGCAGTCCCTCCGGGGCTGGCGAGCAGTACTTC. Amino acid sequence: CASSPSGAGEQYF.

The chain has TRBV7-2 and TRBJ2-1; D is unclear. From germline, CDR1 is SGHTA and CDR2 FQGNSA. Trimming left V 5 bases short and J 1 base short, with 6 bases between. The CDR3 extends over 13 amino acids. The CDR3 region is CASSPTSYNEQFF. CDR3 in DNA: TGTGCCAGCAGCCCGACGTCCTACAATGAGCAGTTCTTC.

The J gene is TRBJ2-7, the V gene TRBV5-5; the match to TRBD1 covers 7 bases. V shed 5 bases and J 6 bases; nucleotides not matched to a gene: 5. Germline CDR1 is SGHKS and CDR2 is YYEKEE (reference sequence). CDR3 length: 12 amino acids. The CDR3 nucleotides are TGTGCCAGCAGGTGGGACAGTTTCGAGCAGTACTTC. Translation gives CASRWDSFEQYF.

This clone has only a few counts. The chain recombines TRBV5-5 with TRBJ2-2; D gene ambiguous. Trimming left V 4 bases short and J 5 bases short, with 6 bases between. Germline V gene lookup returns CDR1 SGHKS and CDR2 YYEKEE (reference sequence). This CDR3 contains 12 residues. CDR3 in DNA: TGTGCCAGCAGCACCCTGACCGGGGAGCTGTTTTTT. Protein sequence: CASSTLTGELFF.

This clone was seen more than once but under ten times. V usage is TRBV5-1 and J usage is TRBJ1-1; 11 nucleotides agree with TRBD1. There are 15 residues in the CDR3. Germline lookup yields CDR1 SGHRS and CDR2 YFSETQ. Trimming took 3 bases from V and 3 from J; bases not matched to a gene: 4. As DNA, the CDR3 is TGCGCCAGCAGCTCCGGACAGGGGGCATACACTGAAGCTTTCTTT. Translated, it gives CASSSGQGAYTEAFF.

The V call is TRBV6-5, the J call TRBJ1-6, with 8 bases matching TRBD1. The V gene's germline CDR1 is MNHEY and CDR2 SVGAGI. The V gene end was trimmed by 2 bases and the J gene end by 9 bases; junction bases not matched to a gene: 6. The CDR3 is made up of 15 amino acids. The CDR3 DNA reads TGTGCCAGCAGTTACGGACAGGGAGTAGGTTCACCCCTCCACTTT. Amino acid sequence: CASSYGQGVGSPLHF.

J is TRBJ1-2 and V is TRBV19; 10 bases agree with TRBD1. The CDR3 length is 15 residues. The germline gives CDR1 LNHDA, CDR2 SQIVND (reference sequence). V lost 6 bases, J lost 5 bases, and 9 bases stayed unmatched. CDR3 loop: CASRDRGRIGYGYTF. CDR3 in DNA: TGTGCCAGTAGAGACAGGGGGCGGATTGGATATGGCTACACCTTC.

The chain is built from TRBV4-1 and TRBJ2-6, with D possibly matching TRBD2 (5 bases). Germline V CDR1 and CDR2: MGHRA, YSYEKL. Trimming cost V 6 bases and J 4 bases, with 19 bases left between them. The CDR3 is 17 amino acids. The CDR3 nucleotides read TGCGCCAGCAGTCAACCTCGGAGAGGGAGAGGGGCCAACGTCCTGACTTTC. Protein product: CASSQPRRGRGANVLTF.

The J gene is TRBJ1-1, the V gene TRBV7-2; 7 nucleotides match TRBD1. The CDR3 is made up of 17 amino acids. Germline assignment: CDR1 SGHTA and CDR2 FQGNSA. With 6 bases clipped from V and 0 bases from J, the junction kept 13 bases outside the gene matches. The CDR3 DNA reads TGTGCCAGCAGACCCGGTGACAGGGTCATTATGAACACTGAAGCTTTCTTT. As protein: CASRPGDRVIMNTEAFF.

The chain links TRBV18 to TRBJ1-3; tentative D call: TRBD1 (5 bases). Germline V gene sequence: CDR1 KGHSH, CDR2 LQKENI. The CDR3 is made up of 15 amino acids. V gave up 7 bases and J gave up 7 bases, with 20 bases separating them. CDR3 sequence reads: CASLSAGTLGNTIYF. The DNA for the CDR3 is TGTGCCAGCTTAAGCGCCGGGACCTTGGGGAACACCATATATTTT.

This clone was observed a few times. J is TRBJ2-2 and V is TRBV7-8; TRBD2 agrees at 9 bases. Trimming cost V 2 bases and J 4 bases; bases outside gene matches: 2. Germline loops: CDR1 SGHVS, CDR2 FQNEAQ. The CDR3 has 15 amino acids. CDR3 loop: CASSLQRGATGELFF. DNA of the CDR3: TGTGCCAGCAGCTTACAGCGGGGGGCCACCGGGGAGCTGTTTTTT.

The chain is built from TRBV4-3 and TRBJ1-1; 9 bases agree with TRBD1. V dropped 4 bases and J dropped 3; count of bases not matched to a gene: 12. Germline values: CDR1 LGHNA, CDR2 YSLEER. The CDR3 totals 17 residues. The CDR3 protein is CASSRAGTGLWDTEAFF. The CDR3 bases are TGCGCCAGCAGCCGAGCAGGGACAGGGCTATGGGACACTGAAGCTTTCTTT.

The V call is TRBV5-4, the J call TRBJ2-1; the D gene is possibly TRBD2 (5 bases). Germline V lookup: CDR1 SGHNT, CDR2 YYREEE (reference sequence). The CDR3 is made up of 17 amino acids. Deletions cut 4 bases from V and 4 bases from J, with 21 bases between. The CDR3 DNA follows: TGTGCCAGCAGCCCCGCTGGGCCAGATCGGGATTACAATGAGCAGTTCTTC. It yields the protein CASSPAGPDRDYNEQFF.

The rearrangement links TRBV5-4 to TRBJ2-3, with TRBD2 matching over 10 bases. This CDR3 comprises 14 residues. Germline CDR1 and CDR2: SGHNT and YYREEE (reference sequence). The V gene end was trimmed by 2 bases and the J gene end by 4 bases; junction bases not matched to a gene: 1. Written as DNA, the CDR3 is TGTGCCAGCAGCTTAAGCGGGGGGGCAGATACGCAGTATTTT. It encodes CASSLSGGADTQYF. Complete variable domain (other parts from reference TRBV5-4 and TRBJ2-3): ETGVTQSPTHLIKTRGQQVTLRCSSQSGHNTVSWYQQALGQGPQFIFQYYREEENGRGNFPPRFSGLQFPNYSSELNVNALELDDSALYLCASSLSGGADTQYFGPGTRLTVL.